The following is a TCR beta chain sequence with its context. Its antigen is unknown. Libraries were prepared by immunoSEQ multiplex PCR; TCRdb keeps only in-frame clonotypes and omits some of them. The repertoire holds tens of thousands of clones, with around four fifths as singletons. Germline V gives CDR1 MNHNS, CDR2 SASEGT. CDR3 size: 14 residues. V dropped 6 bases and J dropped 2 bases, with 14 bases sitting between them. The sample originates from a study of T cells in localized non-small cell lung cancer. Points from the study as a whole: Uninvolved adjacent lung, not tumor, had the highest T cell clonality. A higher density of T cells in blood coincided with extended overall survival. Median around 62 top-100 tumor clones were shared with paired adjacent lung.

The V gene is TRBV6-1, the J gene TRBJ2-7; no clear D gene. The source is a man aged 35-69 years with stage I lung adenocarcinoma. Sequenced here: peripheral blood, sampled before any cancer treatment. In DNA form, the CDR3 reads TGTGCCAGCAGGAGAGTCGAGAGCACCTACGAGCAGTACTTC. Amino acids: CASRRVESTYEQYF.